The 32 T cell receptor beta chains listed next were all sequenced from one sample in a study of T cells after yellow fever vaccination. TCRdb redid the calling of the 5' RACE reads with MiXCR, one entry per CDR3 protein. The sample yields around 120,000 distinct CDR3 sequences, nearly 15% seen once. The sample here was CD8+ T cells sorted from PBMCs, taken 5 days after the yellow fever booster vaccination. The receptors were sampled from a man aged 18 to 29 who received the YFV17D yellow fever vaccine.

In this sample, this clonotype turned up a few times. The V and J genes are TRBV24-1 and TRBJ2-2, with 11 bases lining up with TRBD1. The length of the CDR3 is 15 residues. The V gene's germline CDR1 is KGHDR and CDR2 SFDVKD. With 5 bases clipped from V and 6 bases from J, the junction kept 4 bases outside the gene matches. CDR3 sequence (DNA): TGTGCCACCAGTGGGGGACAGGGGGTCCCCGGGGAGCTGTTTTTT. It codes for CATSGGQGVPGELFF.

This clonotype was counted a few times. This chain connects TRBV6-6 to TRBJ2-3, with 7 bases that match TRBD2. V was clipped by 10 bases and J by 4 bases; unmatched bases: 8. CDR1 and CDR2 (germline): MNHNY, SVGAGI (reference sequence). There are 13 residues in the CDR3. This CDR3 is CAIREGIPDTQYF. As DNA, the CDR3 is TGTGCCATAAGGGAGGGGATCCCAGATACGCAGTATTTT.

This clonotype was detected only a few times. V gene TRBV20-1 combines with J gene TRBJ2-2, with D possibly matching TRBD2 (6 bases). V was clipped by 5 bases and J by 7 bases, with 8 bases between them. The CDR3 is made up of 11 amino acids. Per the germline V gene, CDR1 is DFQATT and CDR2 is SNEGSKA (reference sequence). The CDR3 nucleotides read TGCAGTGCTCTTAGCGGCGGGGAGCTGTTTTTT. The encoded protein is CSALSGGELFF.

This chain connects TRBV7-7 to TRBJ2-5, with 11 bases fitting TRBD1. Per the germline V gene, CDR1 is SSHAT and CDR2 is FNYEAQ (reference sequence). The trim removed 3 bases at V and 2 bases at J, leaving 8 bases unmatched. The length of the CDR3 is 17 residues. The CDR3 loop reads CASSLFGGDRGQETQYF. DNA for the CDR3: TGTGCCAGCAGCTTGTTTGGGGGGGACAGGGGGCAAGAGACCCAGTACTTC. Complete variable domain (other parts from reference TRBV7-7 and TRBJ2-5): GAGVSQSPRYKVTKRGQDVTLRCDPISSHATLYWYQQALGQGPEFLTYFNYEAQPDKSGLPSDRFSAERPEGSISTLTIQRTEQRDSAMYRCASSLFGGDRGQETQYFGPGTRLLVL.

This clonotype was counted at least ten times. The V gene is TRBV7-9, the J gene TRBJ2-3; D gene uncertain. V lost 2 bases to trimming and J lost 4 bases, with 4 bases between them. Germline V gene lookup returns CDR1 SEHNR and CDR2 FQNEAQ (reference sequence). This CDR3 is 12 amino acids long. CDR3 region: CASSLFPDTQYF. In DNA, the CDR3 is TGTGCCAGCAGCTTATTCCCAGATACGCAGTATTTT. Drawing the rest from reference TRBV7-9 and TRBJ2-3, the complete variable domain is DTGVSQNPRHKITKRGQNVTFRCDPISEHNRLYWYRQTLGQGPEFLTYFQNEAQLEKSRLLSDRFSAERPKGSFSTLEIQRTEQGDSAMYLCASSLFPDTQYFGPGTRLTVL.

CDR3 loop: CASSRSVSGYTEAFF. The CDR3 DNA reads as TGTGCCAGCAGTCGTTCAGTCTCAGGGTACACTGAAGCTTTCTTT. The chain recombines TRBV6-5 with TRBJ1-1; a possible D gene is TRBD1 (5 bases). Per the germline V gene, CDR1 is MNHEY and CDR2 is SVGAGI. CDR3 length: 15 residues. Between the trimmed V and J ends, which lost 5 bases and 3 bases, there was a span of 16 bases.

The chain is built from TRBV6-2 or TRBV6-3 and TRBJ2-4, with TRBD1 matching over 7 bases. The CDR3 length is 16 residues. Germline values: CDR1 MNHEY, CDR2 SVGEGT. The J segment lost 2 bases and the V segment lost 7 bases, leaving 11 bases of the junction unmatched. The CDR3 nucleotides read TGTGCCAGCACCCAGCTCCGGACAGGCCCCAAAAACATTCAGTACTTC. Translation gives CASTQLRTGPKNIQYF.

The CDR3 DNA follows: TGTGCCAGCAGCCAAGAAGCGGGGGGCCTTACATCCTACAATGAGCAGTTCTTC. The encoded protein is CASSQEAGGLTSYNEQFF. The chain links TRBV3-1 to TRBJ2-1, with TRBD2 matching 9 bases. The CDR3 is made up of 18 amino acids. Germline V gives CDR1 LGHDT, CDR2 YNNKEL (reference sequence). J gave up 1 base and V 0 bases, and 7 bases lay outside the gene matches.

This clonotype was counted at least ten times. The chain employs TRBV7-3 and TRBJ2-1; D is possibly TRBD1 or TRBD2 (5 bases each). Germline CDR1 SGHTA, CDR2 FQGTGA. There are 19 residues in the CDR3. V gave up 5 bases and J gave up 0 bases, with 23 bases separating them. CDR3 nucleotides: TGTGCCAGCAGCCCGGGACCCACGAACCCCCTGTCCTCCTACAATGAGCAGTTCTTC. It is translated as CASSPGPTNPLSSYNEQFF.

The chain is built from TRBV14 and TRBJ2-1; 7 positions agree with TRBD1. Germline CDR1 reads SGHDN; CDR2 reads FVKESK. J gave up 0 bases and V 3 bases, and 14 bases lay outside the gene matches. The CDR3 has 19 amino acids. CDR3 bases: TGTGCCAGCAGCCATCGACCGGGACAGCTTCTCAGCTCCTACAATGAGCAGTTCTTC. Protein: CASSHRPGQLLSSYNEQFF.

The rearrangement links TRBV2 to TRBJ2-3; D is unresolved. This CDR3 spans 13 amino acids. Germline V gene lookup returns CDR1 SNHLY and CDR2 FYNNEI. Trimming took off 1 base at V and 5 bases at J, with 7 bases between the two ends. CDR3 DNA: TGTGCCAGCAGTGAAGTCTATAAAGATACGCAGTATTTT. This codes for CASSEVYKDTQYF.

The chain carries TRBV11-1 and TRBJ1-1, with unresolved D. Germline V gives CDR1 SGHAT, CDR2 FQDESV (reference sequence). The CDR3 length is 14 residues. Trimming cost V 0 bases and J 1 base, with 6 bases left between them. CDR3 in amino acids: CASSLASKNTEAFF. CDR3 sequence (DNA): TGTGCCAGCAGCTTAGCGAGTAAGAACACTGAAGCTTTCTTT.

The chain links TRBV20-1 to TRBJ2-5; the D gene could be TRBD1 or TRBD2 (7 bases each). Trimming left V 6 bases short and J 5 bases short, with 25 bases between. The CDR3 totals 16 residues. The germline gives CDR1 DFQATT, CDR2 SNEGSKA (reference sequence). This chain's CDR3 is CSARGEEGGATETQYF. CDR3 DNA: TGCAGTGCCAGGGGGGAAGAAGGGGGGGCGACGGAGACCCAGTACTTC.

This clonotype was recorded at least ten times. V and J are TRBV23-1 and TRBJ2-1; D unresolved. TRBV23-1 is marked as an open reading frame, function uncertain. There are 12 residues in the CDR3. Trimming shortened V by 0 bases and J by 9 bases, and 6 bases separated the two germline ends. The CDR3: CASSQSKGEQFF. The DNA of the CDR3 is TGCGCCAGCAGTCAATCGAAGGGTGAGCAGTTCTTC.

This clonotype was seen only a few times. CDR3 DNA: TGTGCCAGCAGTCGGGACTCAGCATTAGACTACGAGCAGTACTTC. Translating it yields CASSRDSALDYEQYF. The gene calls are TRBV6-2 or TRBV6-3 and TRBJ2-7; D may be TRBD2 (6 bases). V was clipped by 5 bases and J by 3 bases, with 17 bases between them. This CDR3 region has 15 residues. The germline V gene encodes CDR1 MNHEY and CDR2 SVGEGT.

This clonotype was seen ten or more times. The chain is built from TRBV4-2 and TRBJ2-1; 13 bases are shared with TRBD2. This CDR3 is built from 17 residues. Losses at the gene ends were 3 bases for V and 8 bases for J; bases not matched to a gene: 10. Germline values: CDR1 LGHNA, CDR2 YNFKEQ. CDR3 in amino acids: CASSQATSGGAVYEQFF. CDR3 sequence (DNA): TGTGCCAGCAGCCAGGCCACTAGCGGGGGGGCCGTATATGAGCAGTTCTTC.

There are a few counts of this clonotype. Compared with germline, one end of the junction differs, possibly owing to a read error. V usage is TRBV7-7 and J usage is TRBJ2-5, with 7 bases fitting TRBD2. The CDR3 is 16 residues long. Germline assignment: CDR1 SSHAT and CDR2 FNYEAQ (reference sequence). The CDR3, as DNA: TGTGCTAGCAGCGACGGGGGGAGGGGCCACCAAGAGACCCAGTACTTC. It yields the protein CASSDGGRGHQETQYF.

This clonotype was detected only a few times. The CDR3, as DNA: TGTGCCAGCAGATTGATGGACAGGGGGGACGAAAAACTGTTTTTT. It yields the protein CASRLMDRGDEKLFF. V usage is TRBV6-5 and J usage is TRBJ1-4; 10 nucleotides line up with TRBD1. This CDR3 is 15 amino acids long. Trimming cost V 6 bases and J 8 bases; bases outside gene matches: 9. Germline V gene lookup returns CDR1 MNHEY and CDR2 SVGAGI.

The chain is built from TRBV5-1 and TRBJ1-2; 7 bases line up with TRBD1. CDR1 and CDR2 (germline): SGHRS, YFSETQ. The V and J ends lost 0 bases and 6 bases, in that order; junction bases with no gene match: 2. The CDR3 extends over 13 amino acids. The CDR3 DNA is TGCGCCAGCAGCTTGGGACAGGGCCATGGCTACACCTTC. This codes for CASSLGQGHGYTF.

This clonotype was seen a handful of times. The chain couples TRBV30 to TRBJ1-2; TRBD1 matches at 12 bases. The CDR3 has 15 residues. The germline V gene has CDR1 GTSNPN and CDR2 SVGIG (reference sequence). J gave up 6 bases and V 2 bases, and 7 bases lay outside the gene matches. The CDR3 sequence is CAWSPPGTGGNGYTF. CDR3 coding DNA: TGTGCCTGGAGTCCCCCCGGGACAGGGGGCAATGGCTACACCTTC.

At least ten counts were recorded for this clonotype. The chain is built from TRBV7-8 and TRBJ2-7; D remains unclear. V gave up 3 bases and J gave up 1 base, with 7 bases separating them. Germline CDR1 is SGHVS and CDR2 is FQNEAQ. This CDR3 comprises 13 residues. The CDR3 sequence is CASSFVESYEQYV. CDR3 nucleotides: TGTGCCAGCAGCTTCGTGGAGTCCTACGAGCAGTACGTC.

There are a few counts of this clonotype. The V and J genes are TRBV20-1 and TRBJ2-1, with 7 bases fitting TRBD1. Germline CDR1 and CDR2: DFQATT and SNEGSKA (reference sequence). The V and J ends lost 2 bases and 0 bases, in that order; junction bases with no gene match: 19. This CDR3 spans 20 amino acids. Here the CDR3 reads CSARYGQGEKVYLSYNEQFF. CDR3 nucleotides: TGCAGTGCTAGATATGGGCAGGGGGAAAAAGTCTACCTCTCCTACAATGAGCAGTTCTTC.

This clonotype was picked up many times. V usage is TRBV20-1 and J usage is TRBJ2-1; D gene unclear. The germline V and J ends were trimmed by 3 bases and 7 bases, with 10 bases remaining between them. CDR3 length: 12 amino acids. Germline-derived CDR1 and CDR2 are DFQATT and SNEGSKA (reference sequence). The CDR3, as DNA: TGCAGTGCTAGGAGGCTGGATAATGAGCAGTTCTTC. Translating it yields CSARRLDNEQFF.

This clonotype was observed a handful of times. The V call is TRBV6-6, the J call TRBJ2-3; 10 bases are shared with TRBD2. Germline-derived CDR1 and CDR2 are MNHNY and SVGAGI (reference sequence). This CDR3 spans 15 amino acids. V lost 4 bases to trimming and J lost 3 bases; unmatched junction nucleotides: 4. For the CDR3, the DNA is TGTGCCAGCAGTTTAGCGGGGGGAACTACAGATACGCAGTATTTT. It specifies CASSLAGGTTDTQYF.

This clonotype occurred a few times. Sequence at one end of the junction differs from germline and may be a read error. CDR3: CASSLGLLWGYGYTF. The CDR3 nucleotides read TGTGCAAGCAGCTTAGGTCTACTTTGGGGCTATGGCTACACCTTC. The J gene is TRBJ1-2, the V gene TRBV7-3; no reliable D call. The CDR3 has 15 residues. Germline CDR1 and CDR2: SGHTA and FQGTGA.

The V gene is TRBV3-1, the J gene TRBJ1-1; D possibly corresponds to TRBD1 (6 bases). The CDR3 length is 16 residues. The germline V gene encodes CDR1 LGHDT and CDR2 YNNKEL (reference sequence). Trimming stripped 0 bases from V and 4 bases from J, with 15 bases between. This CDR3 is CASSQDSRGGFTEAFF. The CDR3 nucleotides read TGTGCCAGCAGCCAAGACAGCAGGGGAGGTTTCACTGAAGCTTTCTTT.

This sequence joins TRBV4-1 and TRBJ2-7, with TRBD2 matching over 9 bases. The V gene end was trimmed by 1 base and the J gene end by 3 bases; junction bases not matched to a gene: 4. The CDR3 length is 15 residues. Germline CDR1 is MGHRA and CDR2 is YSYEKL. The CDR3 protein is CASSQAGSGGYEQYF. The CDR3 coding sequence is TGCGCCAGCAGCCAAGCTGGTAGCGGGGGCTACGAGCAGTACTTC.

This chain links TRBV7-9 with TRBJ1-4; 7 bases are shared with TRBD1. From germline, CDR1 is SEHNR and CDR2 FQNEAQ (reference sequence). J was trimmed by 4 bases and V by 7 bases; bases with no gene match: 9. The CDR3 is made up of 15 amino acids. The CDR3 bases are TGTGCCAGCACCGCCGGACAGGAGATTAATGAAAAACTGTTTTTT. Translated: CASTAGQEINEKLFF.

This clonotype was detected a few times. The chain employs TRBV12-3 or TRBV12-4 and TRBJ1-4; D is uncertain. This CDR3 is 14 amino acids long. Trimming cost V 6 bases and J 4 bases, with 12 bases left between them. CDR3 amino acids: CASRSRPNNEKLFF. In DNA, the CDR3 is TGTGCCAGCAGAAGCAGACCCAATAATGAAAAACTGTTTTTT.

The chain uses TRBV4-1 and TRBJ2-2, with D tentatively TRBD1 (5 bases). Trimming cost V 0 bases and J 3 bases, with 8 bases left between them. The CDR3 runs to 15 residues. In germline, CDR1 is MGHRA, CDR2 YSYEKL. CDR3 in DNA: TGCGCCAGCAGCCAAGATCTAGGGGACACCGGGGAGCTGTTTTTT. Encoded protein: CASSQDLGDTGELFF.

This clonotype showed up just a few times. CDR3 protein: CASSSLVGIQPQHF. As DNA, the CDR3 is TGTGCCAGCAGCTCCCTGGTCGGAATCCAGCCCCAGCATTTT. The chain is built from TRBV7-8 and TRBJ1-5, with unresolved D. The germline V gene encodes CDR1 SGHVS and CDR2 FQNEAQ. Trimming left V 4 bases short and J 7 bases short, with 14 bases between. The CDR3 is 14 residues long.

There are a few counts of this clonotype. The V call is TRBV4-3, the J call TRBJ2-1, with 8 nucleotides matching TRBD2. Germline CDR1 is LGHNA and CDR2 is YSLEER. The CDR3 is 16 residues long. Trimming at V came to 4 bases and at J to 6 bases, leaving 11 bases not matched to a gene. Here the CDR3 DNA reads TGCGCCAGCAGCCGACTATTAGGGGGGACTAGCAATGAGCAGTTCTTC. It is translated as CASSRLLGGTSNEQFF.